This TCR beta chain was captured in a study of blood T cell repertoires in COVID-19. The overall study: From T cells, B-cell-depleted T cells, or PBMCs came the material, which was cDNA or gDNA.

In the source study's methods: Using reference gene primer amplification, nucleated cell counts were estimated. Libraries were prepared by immunoSEQ multiplex PCR; TCRdb keeps only in-frame clonotypes and omits some of them. The V and J calls and the clone size are those of that table, but D and trimming were determined from the DNA. Of 60,000 or so clones listed, around 90% are singletons. The origin of this receptor is a human donor in a cohort sampled during active COVID-19. The specimen was peripheral blood.

The CDR3 nucleotides are TGTGCCAGCAGTTTATTTTCATGGGACAACCCTAGCACAGATACGCAGTATTTT. Translation gives CASSLFSWDNPSTDTQYF. The chain couples TRBV28 to TRBJ2-3, with a weak D call TRBD1 (6 bases). This CDR3 is 18 amino acids long. Trimming cost V 1 base and J 0 bases, with 17 bases left between them. Germline V gene sequence: CDR1 MDHEN, CDR2 SYDVKM.